This TCR beta chain was retrieved from a study of T cells in Graves' hyperthyroidism and ophthalmopathy. Overall study findings and caveats: Ophthalmopathy got predicted by the model a median approximately 6 months before its onset. Most clonotypes expanded in the thyroid (above 0.001) were also present in blood.

From RNA transcripts, TCR beta CDR3 regions were amplified. In the first-round RT-PCR of the TCR CDR3, the HTBI primer set was used. TCRdb ran MiXCR on the multiplex PCR reads and lists one entry per CDR3 protein. Of under 300,000 distinct CDR3 sequences in the sample, roughly 13% were seen once. This clonotype showed up many times. Its specificity is unknown. The germline CDR1 and CDR2 sequences are SEHNR and FQNEAQ (reference sequence). The germline V and J ends were trimmed by 0 bases and 2 bases, with 11 bases remaining between them. The CDR3 length is 15 residues. The V gene is TRBV7-9, the J gene TRBJ2-7; perhaps D is TRBD1 or TRBD2 (5 bases each). The clonotype originates from a woman in her 40s with Graves' hyperthyroidism. Material for sequencing was blood. CDR3 nucleotides: TGTGCCAGCAGCTTAGCCTTGGGGGAACCCTACGAGCAGTACTTC. Protein sequence: CASSLALGEPYEQYF.